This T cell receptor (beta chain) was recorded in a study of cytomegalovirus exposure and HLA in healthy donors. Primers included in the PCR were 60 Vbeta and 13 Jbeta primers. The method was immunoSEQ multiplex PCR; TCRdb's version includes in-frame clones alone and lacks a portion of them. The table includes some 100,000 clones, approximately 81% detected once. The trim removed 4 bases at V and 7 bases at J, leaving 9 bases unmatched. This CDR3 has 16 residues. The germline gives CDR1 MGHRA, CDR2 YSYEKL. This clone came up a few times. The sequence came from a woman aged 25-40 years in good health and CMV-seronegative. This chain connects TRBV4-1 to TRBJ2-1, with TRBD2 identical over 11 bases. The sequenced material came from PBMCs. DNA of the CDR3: TGCGCCAGCAGCCCTCAACCGGGACTAGCGGCTAATGAGCAGTTCTTC. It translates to CASSPQPGLAANEQFF.